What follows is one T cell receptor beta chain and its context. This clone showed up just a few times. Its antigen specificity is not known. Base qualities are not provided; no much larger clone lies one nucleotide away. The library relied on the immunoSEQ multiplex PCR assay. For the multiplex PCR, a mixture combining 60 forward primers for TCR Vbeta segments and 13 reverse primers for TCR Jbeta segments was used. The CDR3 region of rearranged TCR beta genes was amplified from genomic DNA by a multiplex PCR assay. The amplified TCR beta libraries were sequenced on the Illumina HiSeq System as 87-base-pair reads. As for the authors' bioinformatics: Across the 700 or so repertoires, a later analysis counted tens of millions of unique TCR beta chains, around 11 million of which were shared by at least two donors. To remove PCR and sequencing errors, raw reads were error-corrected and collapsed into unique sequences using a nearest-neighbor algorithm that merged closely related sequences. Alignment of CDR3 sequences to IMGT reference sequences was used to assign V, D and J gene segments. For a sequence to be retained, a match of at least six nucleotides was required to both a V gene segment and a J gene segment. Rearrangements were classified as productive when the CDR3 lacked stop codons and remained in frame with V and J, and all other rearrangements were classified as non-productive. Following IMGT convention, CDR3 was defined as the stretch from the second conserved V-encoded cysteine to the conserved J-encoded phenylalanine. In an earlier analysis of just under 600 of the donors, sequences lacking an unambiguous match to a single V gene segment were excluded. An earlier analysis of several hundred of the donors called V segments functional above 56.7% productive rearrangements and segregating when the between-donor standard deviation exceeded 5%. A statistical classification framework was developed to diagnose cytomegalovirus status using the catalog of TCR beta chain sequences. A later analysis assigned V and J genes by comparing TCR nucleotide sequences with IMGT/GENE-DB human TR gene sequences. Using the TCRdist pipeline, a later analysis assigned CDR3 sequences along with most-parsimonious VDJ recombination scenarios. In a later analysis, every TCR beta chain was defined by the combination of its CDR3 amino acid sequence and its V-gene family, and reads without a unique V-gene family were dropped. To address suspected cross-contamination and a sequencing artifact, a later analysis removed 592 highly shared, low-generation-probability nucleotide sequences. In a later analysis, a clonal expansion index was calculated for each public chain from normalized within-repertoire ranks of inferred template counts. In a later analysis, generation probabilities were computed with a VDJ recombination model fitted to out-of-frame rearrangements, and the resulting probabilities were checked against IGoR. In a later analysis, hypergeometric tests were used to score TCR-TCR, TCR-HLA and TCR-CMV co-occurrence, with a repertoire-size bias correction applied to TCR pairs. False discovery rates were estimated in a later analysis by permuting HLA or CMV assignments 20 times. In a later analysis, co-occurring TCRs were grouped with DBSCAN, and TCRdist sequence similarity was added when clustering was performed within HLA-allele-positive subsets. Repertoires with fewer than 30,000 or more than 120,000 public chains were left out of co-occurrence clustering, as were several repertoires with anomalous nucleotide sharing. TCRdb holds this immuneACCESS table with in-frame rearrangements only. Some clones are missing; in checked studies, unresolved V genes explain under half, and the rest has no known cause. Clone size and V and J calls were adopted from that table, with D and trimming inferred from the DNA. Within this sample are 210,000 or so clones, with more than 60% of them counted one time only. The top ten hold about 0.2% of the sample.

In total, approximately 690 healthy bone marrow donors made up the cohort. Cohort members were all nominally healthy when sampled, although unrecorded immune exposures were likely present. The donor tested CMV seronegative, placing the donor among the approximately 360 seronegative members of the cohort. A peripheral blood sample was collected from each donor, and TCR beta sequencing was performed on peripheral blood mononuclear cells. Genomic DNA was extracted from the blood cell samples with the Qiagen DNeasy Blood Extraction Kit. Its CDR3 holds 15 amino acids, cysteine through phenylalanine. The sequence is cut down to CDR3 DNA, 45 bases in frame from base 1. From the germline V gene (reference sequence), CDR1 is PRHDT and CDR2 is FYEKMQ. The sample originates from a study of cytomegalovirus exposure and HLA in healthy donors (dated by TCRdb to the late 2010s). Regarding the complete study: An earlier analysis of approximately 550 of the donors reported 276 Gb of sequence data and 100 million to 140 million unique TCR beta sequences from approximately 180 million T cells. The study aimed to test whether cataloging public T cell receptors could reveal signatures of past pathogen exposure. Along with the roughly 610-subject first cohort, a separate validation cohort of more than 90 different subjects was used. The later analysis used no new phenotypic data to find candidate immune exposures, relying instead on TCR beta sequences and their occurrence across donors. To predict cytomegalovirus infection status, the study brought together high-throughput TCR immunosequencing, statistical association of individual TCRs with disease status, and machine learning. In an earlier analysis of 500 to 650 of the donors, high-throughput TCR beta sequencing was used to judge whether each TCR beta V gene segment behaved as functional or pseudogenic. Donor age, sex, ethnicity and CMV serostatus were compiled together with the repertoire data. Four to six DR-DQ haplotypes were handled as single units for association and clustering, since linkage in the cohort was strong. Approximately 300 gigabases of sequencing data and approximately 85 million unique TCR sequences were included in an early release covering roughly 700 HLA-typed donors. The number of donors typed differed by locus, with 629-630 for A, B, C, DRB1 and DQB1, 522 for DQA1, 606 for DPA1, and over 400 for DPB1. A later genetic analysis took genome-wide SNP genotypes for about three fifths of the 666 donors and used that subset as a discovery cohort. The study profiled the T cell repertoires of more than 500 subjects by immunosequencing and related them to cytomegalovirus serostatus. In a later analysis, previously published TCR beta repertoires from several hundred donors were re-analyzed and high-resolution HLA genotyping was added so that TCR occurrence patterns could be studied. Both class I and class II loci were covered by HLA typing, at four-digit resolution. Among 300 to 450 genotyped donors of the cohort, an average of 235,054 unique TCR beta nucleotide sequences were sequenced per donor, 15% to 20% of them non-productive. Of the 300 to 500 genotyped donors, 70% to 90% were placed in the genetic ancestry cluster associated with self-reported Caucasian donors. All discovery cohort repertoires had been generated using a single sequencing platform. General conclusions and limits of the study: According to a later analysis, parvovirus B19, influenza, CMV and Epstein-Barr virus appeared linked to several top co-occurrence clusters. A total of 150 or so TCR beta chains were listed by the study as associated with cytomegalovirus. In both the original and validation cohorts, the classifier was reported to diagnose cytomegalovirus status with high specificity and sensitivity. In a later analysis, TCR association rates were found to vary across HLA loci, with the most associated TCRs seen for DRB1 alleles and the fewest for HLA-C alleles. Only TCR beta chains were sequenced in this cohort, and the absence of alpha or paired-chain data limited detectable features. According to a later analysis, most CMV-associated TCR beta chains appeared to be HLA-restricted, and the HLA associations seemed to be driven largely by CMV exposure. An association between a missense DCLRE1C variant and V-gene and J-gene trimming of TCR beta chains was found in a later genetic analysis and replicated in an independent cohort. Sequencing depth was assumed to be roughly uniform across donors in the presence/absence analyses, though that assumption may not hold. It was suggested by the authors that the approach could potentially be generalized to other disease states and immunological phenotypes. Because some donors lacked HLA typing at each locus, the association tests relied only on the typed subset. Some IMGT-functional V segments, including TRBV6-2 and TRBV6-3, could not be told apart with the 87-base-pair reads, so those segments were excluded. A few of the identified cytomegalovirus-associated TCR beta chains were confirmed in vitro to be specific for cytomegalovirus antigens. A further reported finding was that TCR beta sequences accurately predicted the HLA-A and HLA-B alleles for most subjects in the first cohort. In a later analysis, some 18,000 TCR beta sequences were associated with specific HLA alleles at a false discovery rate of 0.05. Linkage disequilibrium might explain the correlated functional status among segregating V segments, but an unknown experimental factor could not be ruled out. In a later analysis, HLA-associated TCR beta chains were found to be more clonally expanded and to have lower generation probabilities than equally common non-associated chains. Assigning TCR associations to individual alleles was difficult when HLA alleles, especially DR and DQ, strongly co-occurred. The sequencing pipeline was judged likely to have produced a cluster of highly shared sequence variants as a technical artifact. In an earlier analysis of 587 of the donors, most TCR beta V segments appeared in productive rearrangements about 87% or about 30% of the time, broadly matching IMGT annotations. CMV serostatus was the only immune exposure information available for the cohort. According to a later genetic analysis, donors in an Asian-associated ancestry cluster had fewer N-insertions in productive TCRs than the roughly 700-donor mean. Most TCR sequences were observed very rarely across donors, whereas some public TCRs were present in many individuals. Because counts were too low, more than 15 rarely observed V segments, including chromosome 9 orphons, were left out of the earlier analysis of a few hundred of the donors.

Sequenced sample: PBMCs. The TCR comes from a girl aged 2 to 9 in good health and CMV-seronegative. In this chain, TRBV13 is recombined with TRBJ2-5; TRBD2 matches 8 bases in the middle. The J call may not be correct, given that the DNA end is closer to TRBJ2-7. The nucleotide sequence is TGTGCCAGCAGCTTATTCGGGGGGGGGACCTACGAGCAGTACTTC. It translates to CASSLFGGGTYEQYF.